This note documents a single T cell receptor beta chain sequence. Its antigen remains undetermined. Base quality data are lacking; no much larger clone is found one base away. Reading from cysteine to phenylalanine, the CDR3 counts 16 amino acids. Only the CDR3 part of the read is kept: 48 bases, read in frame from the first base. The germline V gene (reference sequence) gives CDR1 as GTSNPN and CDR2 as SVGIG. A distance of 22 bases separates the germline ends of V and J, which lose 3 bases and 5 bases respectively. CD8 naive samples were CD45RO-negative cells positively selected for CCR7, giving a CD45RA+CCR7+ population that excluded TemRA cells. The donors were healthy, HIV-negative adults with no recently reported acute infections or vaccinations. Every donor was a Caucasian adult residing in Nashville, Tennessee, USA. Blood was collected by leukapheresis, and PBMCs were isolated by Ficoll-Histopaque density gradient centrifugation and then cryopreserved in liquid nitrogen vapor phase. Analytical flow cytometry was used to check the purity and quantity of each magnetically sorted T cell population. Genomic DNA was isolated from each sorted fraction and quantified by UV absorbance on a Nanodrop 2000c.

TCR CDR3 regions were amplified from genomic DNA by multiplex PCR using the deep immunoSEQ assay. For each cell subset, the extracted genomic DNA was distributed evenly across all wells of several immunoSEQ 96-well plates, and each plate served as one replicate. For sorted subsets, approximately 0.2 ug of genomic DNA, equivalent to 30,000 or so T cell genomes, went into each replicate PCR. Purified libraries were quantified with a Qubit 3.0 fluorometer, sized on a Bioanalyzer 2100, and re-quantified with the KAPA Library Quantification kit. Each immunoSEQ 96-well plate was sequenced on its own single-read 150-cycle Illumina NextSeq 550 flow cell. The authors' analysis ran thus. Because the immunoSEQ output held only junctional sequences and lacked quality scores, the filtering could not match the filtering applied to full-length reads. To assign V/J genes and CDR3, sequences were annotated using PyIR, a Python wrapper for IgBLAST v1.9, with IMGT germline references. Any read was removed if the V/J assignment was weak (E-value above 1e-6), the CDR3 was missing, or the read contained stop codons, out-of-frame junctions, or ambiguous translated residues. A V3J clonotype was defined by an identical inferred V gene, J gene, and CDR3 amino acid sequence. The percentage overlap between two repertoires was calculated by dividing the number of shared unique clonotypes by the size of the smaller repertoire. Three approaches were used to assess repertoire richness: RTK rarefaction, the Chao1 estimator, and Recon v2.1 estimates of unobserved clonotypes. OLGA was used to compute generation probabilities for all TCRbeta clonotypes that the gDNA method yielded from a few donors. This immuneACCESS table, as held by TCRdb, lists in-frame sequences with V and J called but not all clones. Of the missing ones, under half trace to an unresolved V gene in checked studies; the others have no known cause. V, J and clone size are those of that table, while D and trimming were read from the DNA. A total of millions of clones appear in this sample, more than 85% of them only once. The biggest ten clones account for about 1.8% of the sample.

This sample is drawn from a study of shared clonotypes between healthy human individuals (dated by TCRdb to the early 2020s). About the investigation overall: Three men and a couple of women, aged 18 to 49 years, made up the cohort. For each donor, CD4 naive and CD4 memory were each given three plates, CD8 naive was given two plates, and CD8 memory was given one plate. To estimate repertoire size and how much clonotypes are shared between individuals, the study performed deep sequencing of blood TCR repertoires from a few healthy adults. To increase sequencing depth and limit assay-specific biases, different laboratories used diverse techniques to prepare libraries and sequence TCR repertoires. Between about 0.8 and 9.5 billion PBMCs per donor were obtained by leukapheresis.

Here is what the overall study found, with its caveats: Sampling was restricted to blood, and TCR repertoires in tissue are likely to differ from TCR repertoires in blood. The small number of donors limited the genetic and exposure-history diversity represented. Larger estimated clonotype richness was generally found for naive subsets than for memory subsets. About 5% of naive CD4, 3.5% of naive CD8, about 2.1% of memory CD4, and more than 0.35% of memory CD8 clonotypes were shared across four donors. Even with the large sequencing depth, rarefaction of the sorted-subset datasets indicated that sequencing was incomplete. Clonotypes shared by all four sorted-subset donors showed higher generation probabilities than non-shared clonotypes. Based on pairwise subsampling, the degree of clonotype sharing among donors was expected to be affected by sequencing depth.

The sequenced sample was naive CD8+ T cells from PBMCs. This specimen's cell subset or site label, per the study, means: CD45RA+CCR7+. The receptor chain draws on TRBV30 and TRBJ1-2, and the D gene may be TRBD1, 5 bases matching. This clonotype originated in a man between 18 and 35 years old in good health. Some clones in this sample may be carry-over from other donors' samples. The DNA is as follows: TGTGCCTGGAGCCCCCGATTGGGACGGTGGGTTTATGGCTACACCTTC. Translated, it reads CAWSPRLGRWVYGYTF.